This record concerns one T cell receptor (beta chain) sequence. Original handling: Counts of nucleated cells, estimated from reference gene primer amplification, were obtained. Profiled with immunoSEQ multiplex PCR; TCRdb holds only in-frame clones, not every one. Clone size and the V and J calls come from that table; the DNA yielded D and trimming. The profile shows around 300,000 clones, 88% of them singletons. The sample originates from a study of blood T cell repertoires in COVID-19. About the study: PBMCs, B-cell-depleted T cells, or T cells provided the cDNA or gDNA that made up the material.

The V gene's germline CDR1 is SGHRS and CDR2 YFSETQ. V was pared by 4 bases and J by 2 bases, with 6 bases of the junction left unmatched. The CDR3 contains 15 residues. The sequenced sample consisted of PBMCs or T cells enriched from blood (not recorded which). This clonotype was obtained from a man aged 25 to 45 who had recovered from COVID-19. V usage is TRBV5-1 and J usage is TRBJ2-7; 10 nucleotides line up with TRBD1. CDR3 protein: CASSGKDRGAYEQYF. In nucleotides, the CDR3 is TGCGCCAGCAGCGGAAAGGACAGGGGGGCCTACGAGCAGTACTTC.